These 10 T cell receptor beta chains were sequenced from one sample in a study of blood T cell repertoires in COVID-19. Measured with immunoSEQ multiplex PCR; TCRdb has only the in-frame clones, and not every one. The sample records about 170,000 clones, about 87% being singletons. Source material: peripheral blood. The receptors stem from a woman aged 80 or over with COVID-19, enrolled during active disease.

The V and J genes are TRBV9 and TRBJ2-5; 8 bases match TRBD2. CDR3 length: 16 amino acids. Germline CDR1 reads SGDLS; CDR2 reads YYNGEE. Trimming removed 0 bases from V and 5 bases from J; junction bases left unmatched: 9. CDR3 in DNA: TGTGCCAGCAGCGTAGCTCAAGGACTAGCATCGGAGACCCAGTACTTC. Translating it yields CASSVAQGLASETQYF.

The rearrangement links TRBV5-6 to TRBJ1-1, with 8 bases fitting TRBD1. The J segment lost 4 bases and the V segment lost 4 bases, leaving 0 bases of the junction unmatched. The CDR3 runs to 12 residues. Germline CDR1 reads SGHDT; CDR2 reads YYEEEE. The CDR3 region has the DNA TGTGCCAGCAGCACAGGGGGCACTGAAGCTTTCTTT. Protein sequence: CASSTGGTEAFF. Filled out from reference TRBV5-6 and TRBJ1-1, the complete variable domain reads DAGVTQSPTHLIKTRGQQVTLRCSPKSGHDTVSWYQQALGQGPQFIFQYYEEEERQRGNFPDRFSGHQFPNYSSELNVNALLLGDSALYLCASSTGGTEAFFGQGTRLTVV.

The rearrangement uses TRBV18 and TRBJ1-1, with D possibly TRBD1 on 6 matching bases. The length of the CDR3 is 18 residues. The V end was cut by 4 bases, the J end by 0 bases, with 21 bases between. From germline, CDR1 is KGHSH and CDR2 LQKENI. CDR3 region: CASSRVRSIGGVNTEAFF. The CDR3 DNA follows: TGTGCCAGCTCACGCGTAAGGTCTATTGGGGGCGTGAACACTGAAGCTTTCTTT.

J is TRBJ2-5 and V is TRBV28; TRBD1 agrees at 9 bases. Germline trimming cut 5 bases from V and 4 bases from J; bases unmatched to any gene: 8. The CDR3 spans 15 residues. The germline gives CDR1 MDHEN, CDR2 SYDVKM. The CDR3 here is CASSPYYRGRETQYF. The DNA of the CDR3 is TGTGCCAGCAGTCCCTACTACAGGGGGCGAGAGACCCAGTACTTC.

V and J are TRBV7-3 and TRBJ2-6, with D tentatively TRBD2 (5 bases). The CDR3 is 18 amino acids. Deletions cut 2 bases from V and 4 bases from J, with 18 bases between. Germline lookup yields CDR1 SGHTA and CDR2 FQGTGA. As DNA, the CDR3 is TGTGCCAGCAGCTTACCACTCGGAGGCCGTGGGGGGGCCAACGTCCTGACTTTC. Protein product: CASSLPLGGRGGANVLTF.

This clone was seen more than once but under ten times. The chain recombines TRBV6-1 with TRBJ1-2; D ambiguous. V was cut by 1 base and J by 7 bases, with 10 bases left in between. Per germline, CDR1 MNHNS and CDR2 SASEGT. The CDR3 runs to 13 residues. The chain's CDR3 is CASSEGQAGGYTF. The CDR3 DNA is TGTGCCAGCAGTGAAGGCCAGGCTGGTGGCTACACCTTC.

As to this clone: Other DNA sequences in the sample encode the same CDR3. The rearrangement uses TRBV9 and TRBJ2-1; the match to TRBD2 covers 14 bases. Looked up from germline, CDR1 is SGDLS and CDR2 is YYNGEE. The CDR3 covers 16 residues. J lost 2 bases, V lost 4 bases, and 2 bases had no gene match. The CDR3: CASSPGLAGAYNEQFF. CDR3 sequence (DNA): TGTGCCAGCAGCCCGGGACTAGCGGGAGCCTACAATGAGCAGTTCTTC. The full variable domain, rest sourced from reference TRBV9 and TRBJ2-1, is DSGVTQTPKHLITATGQRVTLRCSPRSGDLSVYWYQQSLDQGLQFLIQYYNGEERAKGNILERFSAQQFPDLHSELNLSSLELGDSALYFCASSPGLAGAYNEQFFGPGTRLTVL.

The V gene is TRBV14, the J gene TRBJ2-6; no reliable D call. The V and J ends lost 0 bases and 3 bases respectively, with 6 bases between them. Per germline, CDR1 SGHDN and CDR2 FVKESK. The CDR3 extends over 15 amino acids. Here the CDR3 reads CASSQDFGGANVLTF. The CDR3 coding sequence is TGTGCCAGCAGCCAAGATTTCGGTGGGGCCAACGTCCTGACTTTC.

This clone was counted once. The gene calls are TRBV21-1 and TRBJ1-1; no check of the table's D call, TRBD1, against the DNA was made. TRBV21-1 is designated a pseudogene. This CDR3 spans 13 amino acids. CDR3 sequence (DNA): TGTGCCAGCAGCCCTATGGACAGGGAGGTAGCTTTCTTT. Protein product: CASSPMDREVAFF.

The chain employs TRBV28 and TRBJ1-1; 9 bases fit TRBD1. This CDR3 is built from 15 residues. The V and J ends lost 6 bases and 4 bases, in that order; junction bases with no gene match: 9. In germline, CDR1 is MDHEN, CDR2 SYDVKM. The CDR3 reads CASREKTGGGTEAFF. The CDR3 DNA reads TGTGCCAGCAGAGAGAAAACAGGGGGCGGCACTGAAGCTTTCTTT.